The clone carrying this T cell receptor (beta chain) was found once. In the original analysis: Amplification with reference gene primers provided the estimates of nucleated cell counts. Only in-frame clones appear in the TCRdb table, and some are missing; sequencing was by immunoSEQ multiplex PCR. D and trimming were read from the DNA, whereas the V and J calls and clone size are those reported in that table. The profile shows about 140,000 clones, more than 80% of them singletons. The source of the sample is a study of blood T cell repertoires in COVID-19. Across the study: Material from acute and convalescent COVID-19 was sourced from the United States, Italy and Spain. T cells, B-cell-depleted T cells, or PBMCs supplied cDNA or gDNA.

The trim removed 5 bases at V and 6 bases at J, leaving 6 bases unmatched. The CDR3 length is 15 residues. Germline values: CDR1 SGHNT, CDR2 YENEEA. The chain joins TRBV11-3 to TRBJ2-1, with TRBD1 matching 11 bases. The source material was peripheral blood. The sequence derives from a human donor in a cohort sampled during active COVID-19. CDR3 protein: CASSPGQGASNEQFF. The DNA for the CDR3 is TGTGCCAGCAGCCCAGGACAGGGGGCGTCCAATGAGCAGTTCTTC.